These 28 T cell receptor beta chains originate from one sample sequenced in a study of T-cell memory formation after mild COVID-19. MiXCR was run by TCRdb on the 5' RACE reads, yielding one entry per CDR3 protein. The repertoire consists of about 340,000 distinct CDR3 sequences, with roughly 20% occurring once and the leading ten covering under 15%. Sequencing was carried out using PBMCs or a T cell subset sorted from them (not recorded which). These receptors all come from an adult woman who had mild COVID-19 (a few samples of this study predate the infection). Cell type and time point are not known.

This clonotype was detected only a few times. This rearrangement joins TRBV10-3 to TRBJ2-4, with D possibly being TRBD2 (6 bases). The germline V and J ends were trimmed by 10 bases and 6 bases, with 16 bases remaining between them. Per germline, CDR1 ENHRY and CDR2 SYGVKD. The CDR3 length is 13 residues. The CDR3 is CATAQLGGNIQYF. DNA of the CDR3: TGTGCCACCGCACAGTTGGGGGGAAACATTCAGTACTTC.

This chain links TRBV11-2 with TRBJ1-1; D unresolved. This CDR3 has 11 amino acids. V was cut by 1 base and J by 7 bases, with 4 bases left in between. Germline-derived CDR1 and CDR2 are SGHAT and FQNNGV. Here the CDR3 reads CASSLALEAFF. The DNA for the CDR3 is TGTGCCAGCAGCTTAGCTCTTGAAGCTTTCTTT.

This clonotype was recorded a few times. The chain carries TRBV6-2 or TRBV6-3 and TRBJ2-5; TRBD2 aligns across 7 bases. The CDR3 loop spans 17 amino acids. Germline loops: CDR1 MNHEY, CDR2 SVGEGT. Unmatched junction bases numbered 14, after V lost 4 bases and J lost 3 bases. CDR3 DNA: TGTGCCAGCAGTTCCCTCGACTGGACTAGGGGAGAAGAGACCCAGTACTTC. It is translated as CASSSLDWTRGEETQYF.

V usage is TRBV12-3 or TRBV12-4 and J usage is TRBJ1-2, with D unclear. Deletions cut 7 bases from V and 2 bases from J, with 11 bases between. The CDR3 is 13 amino acids. The chain's CDR3 is CASTGMSNYGYTF. Here the CDR3 DNA reads TGTGCCAGCACCGGCATGAGCAACTATGGCTACACCTTC.

This clonotype was recorded a few times. This chain links TRBV27 with TRBJ2-1; D gene ambiguous. The CDR3 totals 17 residues. The V gene lost 2 bases and the J gene lost 2 bases, with 16 bases spanning the gap. Germline CDR1 is MNHEY and CDR2 is SMNVEV (reference sequence). In DNA, the CDR3 is TGTGCCAGCAGTTTAGGTGGGGTGAAGGCAACCTACAATGAGCAGTTCTTC. Encoded protein: CASSLGGVKATYNEQFF.

In its sample, this clonotype was seen a few times. V gene TRBV5-1 combines with J gene TRBJ1-4, with D perhaps matching TRBD1 (5 bases). Germline V CDR1 and CDR2: SGHRS, YFSETQ. Trimming shortened V by 3 bases and J by 6 bases, and 15 bases separated the two germline ends. This CDR3 spans 15 amino acids. The CDR3 sequence is CASSSTGRGYEKLFF. The CDR3 DNA reads as TGCGCCAGCAGCTCCACTGGGAGGGGCTATGAAAAACTGTTTTTT.

The chain is built from TRBV12-3 or TRBV12-4 and TRBJ1-5; D uncertain. The CDR3 is 15 amino acids. V was shortened by 6 bases and J by 5 bases, with 17 bases between the two germline ends. CDR3 region: CASRAWATGDQPQHF. The CDR3 region has the DNA TGTGCCAGCAGGGCCTGGGCAACCGGAGATCAGCCCCAGCATTTT.

The chain links TRBV27 to TRBJ2-6; D tentatively reads TRBD1 or TRBD2 (5 bases each). V was clipped by 7 bases and J by 0 bases, with 25 bases between them. Germline CDR1 reads MNHEY; CDR2 reads SMNVEV (reference sequence). This CDR3 region has 20 residues. In nucleotides, the CDR3 is TGTGCCAGCACCCCGGTAATAGGAGAGGGACGCTCCTCTGGGGCCAACGTCCTGACTTTC. This codes for CASTPVIGEGRSSGANVLTF.

The gene calls are TRBV12-3 or TRBV12-4 and TRBJ1-2; tentatively, D is TRBD1 (5 bases). V lost 3 bases and J lost 8, with 13 bases in between. The CDR3 has 13 amino acids. For the CDR3, the DNA is TGTGCCAGCAGTTTCCAGGCAGGGCAGGGCTACACCTTC. It is translated as CASSFQAGQGYTF.

V is TRBV12-3 or TRBV12-4 and J is TRBJ2-1; the match to TRBD2 covers 12 bases. The CDR3 totals 14 residues. Trimming at V came to 5 bases and at J to 8 bases, leaving 4 bases not matched to a gene. In DNA, the CDR3 is TGTGCCAGCAGTCGACTAGCGGGAGCTGATGAGCAGTTCTTC. Amino acid sequence: CASSRLAGADEQFF.

The genes are TRBV7-2 and TRBJ2-4; 7 bases map to TRBD2. With 4 bases clipped from V and 0 bases from J, the junction kept 12 bases outside the gene matches. CDR1 and CDR2 (germline): SGHTA, FQGNSA. The CDR3 extends over 18 amino acids. The CDR3, as DNA: TGTGCCAGCAGCTGGTCCGGGACTACATTACTAGCCAAAAACATTCAGTACTTC. Protein product: CASSWSGTTLLAKNIQYF. The whole variable domain, remainder taken from reference TRBV7-2 and TRBJ2-4, is GAGVSQSPSNKVTEKGKDVELRCDPISGHTALYWYRQSLGQGLEFLIYFQGNSAPDKSGLPSDRFSAERTGGSVSTLTIQRTQQEDSAVYLCASSWSGTTLLAKNIQYFGAGTRLSVL.

This clonotype appeared a few times. This chain connects TRBV7-2 to TRBJ2-1; D unclear. There are 14 residues in the CDR3. V shed 1 base and J shed 2 bases, with 6 bases lying between them. From germline, CDR1 is SGHTA and CDR2 FQGNSA. The DNA for the CDR3 is TGTGCCAGCAGCTTAGACGGCGCCTACAATGAGCAGTTCTTC. Its protein is CASSLDGAYNEQFF.

The CDR3 reads CASSQGLQGSVPQHF. The CDR3 DNA follows: TGTGCCAGCAGCCAAGGCCTACAGGGGTCGGTGCCCCAGCATTTT. The chain recombines TRBV3-1 with TRBJ1-5; TRBD1 matches 7 bases. The CDR3 consists of 15 residues. V was clipped by 1 base and J by 9 bases; unmatched bases: 9. Germline loops: CDR1 LGHDT, CDR2 YNNKEL (reference sequence).

This clonotype was observed at least ten times. V is TRBV2 and J is TRBJ2-7; TRBD1 matches at 10 bases. This CDR3 contains 16 residues. The ends lost 6 bases at V and 1 base at J; junction bases unmatched: 9. The germline CDR1 and CDR2 sequences are SNHLY and FYNNEI. CDR3 in amino acids: CASRDPGQGFSYEQYF. The CDR3 DNA sequence: TGTGCCAGCAGGGACCCGGGACAGGGGTTTTCCTACGAGCAGTACTTC. The entire variable domain, with the rest obtained from reference TRBV2 and TRBJ2-7, is as follows: EPEVTQTPSHQVTQMGQEVILRCVPISNHLYFYWYRQILGQKVEFLVSFYNNEISEKSEIFDDQFSVERPDGSNFTLKIRSTKLEDSAMYFCASRDPGQGFSYEQYFGPGTRLTVT.

The CDR3 bases are TGTGCCAGCAGCTTAGTCGGTAGTGCGGGAGTGGCCAATGAGCAGTTCTTC. It codes for CASSLVGSAGVANEQFF. The gene calls are TRBV7-6 and TRBJ2-1, with TRBD2 matching 7 bases. The germline V gene has CDR1 SGHVS and CDR2 FNYEAQ. This CDR3 has 17 amino acids. V lost 1 base and J lost 6; bases outside the gene matches: 12.

V and J are TRBV6-6 and TRBJ1-5; 9 nucleotides align to TRBD1. Germline CDR1 MNHNY, CDR2 SVGAGI (reference sequence). The CDR3 runs 17 residues. Trimming took 6 bases from V and 5 from J; bases not matched to a gene: 14. The CDR3 loop reads CASSPGQGRALYQPQHF. CDR3 nucleotide sequence: TGTGCCAGCAGCCCCGGACAGGGGAGGGCCCTGTATCAGCCCCAGCATTTT.

The rearrangement joins TRBV3-1 to TRBJ2-7, with D perhaps TRBD2 (5 bases). Germline CDR1 LGHDT, CDR2 YNNKEL (reference sequence). CDR3 size: 14 residues. V lost 2 bases to trimming and J lost 3 bases, with 11 bases between them. In DNA form, the CDR3 reads TGTGCCAGCAGCCAAAGATACCGGGACTACGAGCAGTACTTC. It encodes CASSQRYRDYEQYF.

Details on this clonotype: At one boundary the junction diverges from the germline segment, which might be a read error. The J gene is TRBJ1-1, the V gene TRBV10-3, with D hard to call. Germline-derived CDR1 and CDR2 are ENHRY and SYGVKD. This CDR3 is built from 13 residues. This CDR3 is CAISAGGNTEAFF. CDR3 coding DNA: TGTGCCATCAGTGCGGGCGGTAACACTGAAGCTTTTTTT.

This clonotype has a count of ten or more. One junction end disagrees with the germline gene, perhaps due to a read error. V gene TRBV5-1 combines with J gene TRBJ2-3, with TRBD2 matching over 7 bases. The CDR3 has 15 residues. Germline-derived CDR1 and CDR2 are SGHRS and YFSETQ. CDR3 amino acids: CASSLGGTGTDTQYF. The CDR3 DNA reads TGTGCCAGCAGTTTGGGGGGGACCGGCACAGATACGCAGTATTTT.

The rearrangement uses TRBV6-1 and TRBJ2-5; D unresolved. Germline V gene sequence: CDR1 MNHNS, CDR2 SASEGT. V was clipped by 6 bases and J by 2 bases, with 13 bases between them. The CDR3 has 14 amino acids. Written as DNA, the CDR3 is TGTGCCAGCAGCCCTACGCTTGGACAAGAGACCCAGTACTTC. As protein: CASSPTLGQETQYF.

This clonotype has just a few counts. V gene TRBV5-4 combines with J gene TRBJ2-7; no clear D. Trimming cost V 0 bases and J 2 bases, with 9 bases left between them. The CDR3 is 14 residues long. Germline V gene lookup returns CDR1 SGHNT and CDR2 YYREEE (reference sequence). The CDR3 spells CASSLGLRTYEQYF. CDR3 DNA sequence: TGTGCCAGCAGCTTGGGTCTCAGAACCTACGAGCAGTACTTC.

This clonotype was observed a handful of times. The gene calls are TRBV30 and TRBJ2-5; perhaps TRBD1 as D (6 bases). Germline CDR1 reads GTSNPN; CDR2 reads SVGIG (reference sequence). Trimming shortened V by 2 bases and J by 4 bases, and 14 bases separated the two germline ends. This CDR3 is 14 amino acids long. CDR3 loop: CAWSPWGRGETQYF. The CDR3 DNA follows: TGTGCCTGGAGTCCTTGGGGGCGCGGAGAGACCCAGTACTTC.

This clonotype was picked up a small number of times. The chain is built from TRBV4-1 and TRBJ2-7, with 8 bases aligning to TRBD2. Germline values: CDR1 MGHRA, CDR2 YSYEKL. The CDR3 runs to 17 residues. The V gene end was trimmed by 0 bases and the J gene end by 1 base; junction bases not matched to a gene: 8. DNA for the CDR3: TGCGCCAGCAGCCAAGAGACCACCGGGACTAGATCCTACGAGCAGTACTTC. It is translated as CASSQETTGTRSYEQYF.

This chain connects TRBV2 to TRBJ2-4; D is possibly TRBD2 (5 bases). In germline, CDR1 is SNHLY, CDR2 FYNNEI. The CDR3 is 13 amino acids. With 7 bases removed from V and 6 bases from J, the gap between germline ends came to 13 bases. CDR3 protein: CASTPGNRNIQYF. CDR3 sequence (DNA): TGTGCCAGCACCCCGGGGAACAGAAACATTCAGTACTTC.

V is TRBV20-1 and J is TRBJ2-3; TRBD2 matches 7 bases. The germline gives CDR1 DFQATT, CDR2 SNEGSKA (reference sequence). This CDR3 comprises 15 residues. J lost 5 bases, V lost 0 bases, and 8 bases had no gene match. The CDR3 sequence is CSARDRPGRGDTQYF. DNA of the CDR3: TGCAGTGCTAGAGATCGGCCAGGGAGGGGAGATACGCAGTATTTT.

This clonotype was found once. This CDR3 reads CASSEARGGTDTQYF. CDR3 DNA: TGTGCCAGCAGTGAAGCAAGGGGCGGCACAGATACGCAGTATTTT. V and J are TRBV6-1 and TRBJ2-3, with a possible D match to TRBD1 (5 bases). Trimming took off 0 bases at V and 1 base at J, with 8 bases between the two ends. CDR3 length equals 15 residues. Germline V lookup: CDR1 MNHNS, CDR2 SASEGT.

In its sample, this clonotype was seen a few times. Possible read error: a much larger clone is one base away. The V call is TRBV5-4, the J call TRBJ1-3, with D possibly matching TRBD1 (5 bases). Germline CDR1 and CDR2: SGHNT and YYREEE (reference sequence). The V gene lost 2 bases and the J gene lost 0 bases, with 9 bases spanning the gap. The CDR3 extends over 15 amino acids. CDR3 loop: CASSLRTTSGNTIYF. In nucleotides, the CDR3 is TGTGCCAGCAGCTTAAGGACAACCTCTGGAAACACCATATATTTT.

The table lists this clonotype with a few counts. This chain joins TRBV5-1 and TRBJ2-7, with 7 bases identical to TRBD2. This CDR3 is built from 15 residues. Germline V CDR1 and CDR2: SGHRS, YFSETQ. The V and J ends lost 2 bases and 4 bases, in that order; junction bases with no gene match: 9. The CDR3 bases are TGCGCCAGCAGCTTCTCGGCGGGAGATTCGTACGAGCAGTACTTC. It codes for CASSFSAGDSYEQYF.